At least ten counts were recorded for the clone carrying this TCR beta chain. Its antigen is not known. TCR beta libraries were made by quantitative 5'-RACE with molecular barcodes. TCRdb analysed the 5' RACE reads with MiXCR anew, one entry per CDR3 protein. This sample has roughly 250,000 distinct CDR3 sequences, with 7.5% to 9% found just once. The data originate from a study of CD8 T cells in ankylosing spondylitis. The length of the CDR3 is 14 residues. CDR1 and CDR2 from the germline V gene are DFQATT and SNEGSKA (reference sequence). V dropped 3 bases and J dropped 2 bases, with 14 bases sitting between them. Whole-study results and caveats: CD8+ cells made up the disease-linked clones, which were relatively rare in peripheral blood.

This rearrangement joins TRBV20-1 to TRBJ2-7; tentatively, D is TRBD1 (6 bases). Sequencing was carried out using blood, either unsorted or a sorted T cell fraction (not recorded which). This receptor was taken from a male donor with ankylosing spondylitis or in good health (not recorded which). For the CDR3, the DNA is TGCAGTGCTAGTACCGGGACAACGACCTACGAGCAGTACTTC. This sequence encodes CSASTGTTTYEQYF.